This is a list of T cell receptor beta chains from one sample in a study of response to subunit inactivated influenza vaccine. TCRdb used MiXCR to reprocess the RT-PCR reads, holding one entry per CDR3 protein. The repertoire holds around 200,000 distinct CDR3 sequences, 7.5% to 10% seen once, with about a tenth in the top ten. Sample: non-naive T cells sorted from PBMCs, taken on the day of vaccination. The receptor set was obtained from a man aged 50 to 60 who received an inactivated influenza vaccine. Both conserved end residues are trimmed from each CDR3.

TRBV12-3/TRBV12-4,ASSPGTLNTEAF
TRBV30,AWSAPSGIIYGKF
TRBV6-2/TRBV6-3,ASGEGSYEQY
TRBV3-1,ASSQVFETQY
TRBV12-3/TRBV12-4,ASSTGAATEAF
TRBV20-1,SASWQERSYEQY
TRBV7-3,ASSLDSYTEAF
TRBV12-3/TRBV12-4,ASSRDRVVPHEQF
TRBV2,ASSRTRDTQY
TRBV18,ASSPRGGISTDTQY
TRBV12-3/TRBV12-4,ASSLGSRPGTQY
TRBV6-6,ASGPGSHTEAF
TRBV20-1,SAPGTSGFTDTQY
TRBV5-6,ASSSGPMQY
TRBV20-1,SARGYRAGTEAF
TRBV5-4,ASSNQASDTQY
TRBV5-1,ASSPQGTGSTYEQY
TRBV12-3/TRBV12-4,ASSRPGQETITDTQY
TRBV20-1,SAIYGTSGSRYNEQF
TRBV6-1,ASSGEGGRMNTEAF
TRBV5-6,ASSRTGTGLYNEQF
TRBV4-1,ASRDNYKANTGELF
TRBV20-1,SARSGIRQPQH
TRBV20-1,SARGLGTYNEQF
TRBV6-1,ASNDRRGKGDTQY
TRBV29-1,SVGNTGELF
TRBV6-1,ASSPGDRDTQY
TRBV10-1,ASSTGTPVGELF
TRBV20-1,SAGWGGADTQY
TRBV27,ASSPTGLSSGANVLT
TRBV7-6,ASSLVGSFNSPLH
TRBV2,ASRVQGAKQPQH
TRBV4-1,ASSQVPTGAAQETQY
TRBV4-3,ASSQDKQGKNIQY
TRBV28,ASSLFFGRHTQY
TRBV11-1,ASSLSSGGGTGSLEQY
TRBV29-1,SVITSGETQY
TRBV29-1,SVEAGGTTDTQY
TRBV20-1,SASPTSGTSTDTQY
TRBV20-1,SAGDHEQF
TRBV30,AWSLGVGVDNQPQH
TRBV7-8,ASSFRQAEQY
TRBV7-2,ASSFYWGLDEQF
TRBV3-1,ASSQGGLAGGNTGELF
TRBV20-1,SASLTGGHNSPLH